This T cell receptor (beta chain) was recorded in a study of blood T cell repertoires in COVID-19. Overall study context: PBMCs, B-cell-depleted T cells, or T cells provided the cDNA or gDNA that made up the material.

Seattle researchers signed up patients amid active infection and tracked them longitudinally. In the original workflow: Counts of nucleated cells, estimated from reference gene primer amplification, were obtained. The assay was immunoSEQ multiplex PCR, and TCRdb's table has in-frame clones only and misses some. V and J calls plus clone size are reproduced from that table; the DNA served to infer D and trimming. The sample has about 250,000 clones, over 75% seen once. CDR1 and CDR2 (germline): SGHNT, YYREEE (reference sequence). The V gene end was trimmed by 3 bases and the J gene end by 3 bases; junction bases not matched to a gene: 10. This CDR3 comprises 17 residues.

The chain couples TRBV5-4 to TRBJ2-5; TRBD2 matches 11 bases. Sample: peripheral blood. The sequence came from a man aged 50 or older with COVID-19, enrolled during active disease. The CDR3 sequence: CASSSPGSGGAEETQYF. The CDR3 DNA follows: TGTGCCAGCAGCTCCCCGGGTAGCGGGGGGGCGGAAGAGACCCAGTACTTC.